The 27 T cell receptor beta chains given below trace back to one sample, sequenced in a study of T cell responses to AZD1222 COVID-19 vaccine. Only in-frame clones appear in the TCRdb table, and some are missing; sequencing was by immunoSEQ multiplex PCR. This table holds around 77,000 clones, approximately 90% found once. Sequences were derived from peripheral blood, sampled on day 0 of AZD1222 vaccination. Every receptor here comes from an adult in good health.

The V and J genes are TRBV7-2 and TRBJ1-2; 7 nucleotides agree with TRBD1. J was trimmed by 7 bases and V by 2 bases; bases with no gene match: 1. The CDR3 runs to 12 residues. In germline, CDR1 is SGHTA, CDR2 FQGNSA. CDR3 bases: TGTGCCAGCAGCTTAAGGGGGCTTGGCTACACCTTC. Residues: CASSLRGLGYTF.

J is TRBJ1-2 and V is TRBV30, with D possibly being TRBD1 (6 bases). This CDR3 contains 15 residues. The V gene's germline CDR1 is GTSNPN and CDR2 SVGIG (reference sequence). V was pared by 4 bases and J by 0 bases, with 15 bases between. DNA for the CDR3: TGTGCCTGGACGAGGGGGGCGACCTCTAACTATGGCTACACCTTC. Its translation: CAWTRGATSNYGYTF. Drawing the rest from reference TRBV30 and TRBJ1-2, the complete variable domain is SQTIHQWPATLVQPVGSPLSLECTVEGTSNPNLYWYRQAAGRGLQLLFYSVGIGQISSEVPQNLSASRPQDRQFILSSKKLLLSDSGFYLCAWTRGATSNYGYTFGSGTRLTVV.

As to this clone: This sample includes further DNA sequences coding for the same CDR3. V usage is TRBV19 and J usage is TRBJ1-1; D gene uncertain. CDR1 LNHDA and CDR2 SQIVND come from the germline V gene (reference sequence). Trimming took 2 bases from V and 4 from J, leaving 11 bases between them. The length of the CDR3 is 14 residues. This chain's CDR3 is CASSITGVGTEAFF. The CDR3 DNA follows: TGTGCCAGTAGTATAACTGGGGTTGGCACTGAAGCTTTCTTT. The full variable domain, completed using reference TRBV19 and TRBJ1-1, is DGGITQSPKYLFRKEGQNVTLSCEQNLNHDAMYWYRQDPGQGLRLIYYSQIVNDFQKGDIAEGYSVSREKKESFPLTVTSAQKNPTAFYLCASSITGVGTEAFFGQGTRLTVV.

This clone was seen once. The chain employs TRBV19 and TRBJ1-1, with D unresolved. The germline CDR1 and CDR2 sequences are LNHDA and SQIVND (reference sequence). This CDR3 contains 14 residues. Between the trimmed V and J ends, which lost 4 bases and 2 bases, there was a span of 11 bases. CDR3 in amino acids: CASSTGLVNTEAFF. In DNA, the CDR3 is TGTGCCAGTAGTACCGGCCTTGTAAACACTGAAGCTTTCTTT.

This chain links TRBV5-8 with TRBJ1-2; D is undetermined. Germline V gives CDR1 SGHTS, CDR2 YDEGEE. Deletions cut 3 bases from V and 7 bases from J, with 13 bases between. The CDR3 runs to 13 residues. The CDR3 spells CASSWEERAGYTF. CDR3 nucleotide sequence: TGTGCCAGCAGCTGGGAGGAACGGGCTGGCTACACCTTC.

The V gene is TRBV11-2, the J gene TRBJ2-5, with 12 bases that match TRBD2. CDR3 size: 19 residues. CDR1 and CDR2 from the germline V gene are SGHAT and FQNNGV. V shed 0 bases and J 4 bases; nucleotides not matched to a gene: 12. The CDR3 DNA follows: TGTGCCAGCAGCTTAGATCAACTAGCGGGAGGCCCGTCCAGAGAGACCCAGTACTTC. Translated: CASSLDQLAGGPSRETQYF.

The chain recombines TRBV6-5 with TRBJ1-5; no clear D gene. The CDR3 length is 13 residues. With 8 bases removed from V and 7 bases from J, the gap between germline ends came to 15 bases. Germline-derived CDR1 and CDR2 are MNHEY and SVGAGI. The CDR3, as DNA: TGTGCCAGCGTCCCTCTCGGTTTACAGCCCCAGCATTTT. It yields the protein CASVPLGLQPQHF.

This clone was observed a handful of times. The chain couples TRBV2 to TRBJ1-6, with D perhaps TRBD1 (5 bases). Germline CDR1 is SNHLY and CDR2 is FYNNEI. Trimming removed 6 bases from V and 2 bases from J, with 11 bases in between. There are 15 residues in the CDR3. CDR3 nucleotide sequence: TGTGCCAGCAGGGGGGAGGGGACCTATAATTCACCCCTCCACTTT. Residues: CASRGEGTYNSPLHF. The full variable domain, rest sourced from reference TRBV2 and TRBJ1-6, is EPEVTQTPSHQVTQMGQEVILRCVPISNHLYFYWYRQILGQKVEFLVSFYNNEISEKSEIFDDQFSVERPDGSNFTLKIRSTKLEDSAMYFCASRGEGTYNSPLHFGNGTRLTVT.

The chain employs TRBV18 and TRBJ2-3, with 8 bases aligning to TRBD1. Germline CDR1 is KGHSH and CDR2 is LQKENI. V shed 3 bases, J shed 3 bases, and the junction held 5 bases outside the gene matches. The CDR3 contains 15 residues. The CDR3 DNA reads as TGTGCCAGCTCACCTAACAGGGGGGAAACAGATACGCAGTATTTT. It translates to CASSPNRGETDTQYF.

This chain links TRBV19 with TRBJ2-7; the D gene is possibly TRBD1 (8 bases). There are 15 residues in the CDR3. With 5 bases removed from V and 3 bases from J, the gap between germline ends came to 17 bases. Per germline, CDR1 LNHDA and CDR2 SQIVND (reference sequence). CDR3 bases: TGTGCCAGTAGTCCCCGGACAGGGAGGGACTACGAGCAGTACTTC. Protein: CASSPRTGRDYEQYF. Complete variable domain (other parts from reference TRBV19 and TRBJ2-7): DGGITQSPKYLFRKEGQNVTLSCEQNLNHDAMYWYRQDPGQGLRLIYYSQIVNDFQKGDIAEGYSVSREKKESFPLTVTSAQKNPTAFYLCASSPRTGRDYEQYFGPGTRLTVT.

The rearrangement uses TRBV27 and TRBJ2-3, with a weak D call TRBD1 (5 bases). This CDR3 comprises 14 residues. Between the trimmed V and J ends, which lost 6 bases and 6 bases, there was a span of 16 bases. Germline assignment: CDR1 MNHEY and CDR2 SMNVEV (reference sequence). The DNA of the CDR3 is TGTGCCAGCAGGAGGCAGGGTTTAGGGGATACGCAGTATTTT. Translation: CASRRQGLGDTQYF.

J is TRBJ2-7 and V is TRBV9, with 7 positions matching TRBD2. V gave up 4 bases and J gave up 0 bases; unmatched junction bases: 13. Per the germline V gene, CDR1 is SGDLS and CDR2 is YYNGEE. The CDR3 covers 17 residues. CDR3 nucleotides: TGTGCCAGCAGCCCCCGCCCAAGCGGGATGAGCTCCTACGAGCAGTACTTC. This gives the protein CASSPRPSGMSSYEQYF.

J is TRBJ2-5 and V is TRBV27; a possible D gene is TRBD1 (6 bases). Germline CDR1 and CDR2: MNHEY and SMNVEV (reference sequence). Trimming cost V 6 bases and J 5 bases, with 22 bases left between them. The CDR3 length is 16 residues. The CDR3 sequence is CASSFSRGQGLETQYF. CDR3 DNA: TGTGCCAGCAGCTTTTCCCGGGGCCAGGGGTTGGAGACCCAGTACTTC.

The chain is built from TRBV30 and TRBJ2-1, with 7 bases aligning to TRBD1. V dropped 4 bases and J dropped 3; count of bases not matched to a gene: 24. Germline V CDR1 and CDR2: GTSNPN, SVGIG (reference sequence). This CDR3 is 20 amino acids long. DNA for the CDR3: TGTGCCTGGACCGGATTCCAGGGGGTAACATTAACCAAGTTCTACAATGAGCAGTTCTTC. Protein: CAWTGFQGVTLTKFYNEQFF.

V gene TRBV27 combines with J gene TRBJ1-1, with a tentative D call TRBD1 (5 bases). CDR3 length equals 16 residues. Germline V gene lookup returns CDR1 MNHEY and CDR2 SMNVEV (reference sequence). V lost 7 bases and J 3 bases, leaving 21 bases between the germline ends. This CDR3 is CASTAGTGKGYTEAFF. For the CDR3, the DNA is TGTGCCAGCACAGCTGGGACCGGGAAGGGTTACACTGAAGCTTTCTTT.

The chain links TRBV6-5 to TRBJ1-6, with 9 bases matching TRBD1. The germline gives CDR1 MNHEY, CDR2 SVGAGI. With V trimmed by 6 bases and J by 8 bases, 5 bases remained unmatched. The CDR3 is 14 residues long. CDR3 bases: TGTGCCAGCAGCAACCGGGACAGGGATTCACCCCTCCACTTT. This sequence encodes CASSNRDRDSPLHF.

This clone was detected only once. The genes are TRBV5-1 and TRBJ1-6; D is unresolved. This CDR3 is 15 amino acids long. V lost 3 bases and J 9 bases, leaving 16 bases between the germline ends. Per germline, CDR1 SGHRS and CDR2 YFSETQ. The chain's CDR3 is CASSSDGSHGSPLHF. CDR3 sequence (DNA): TGCGCCAGCAGCTCCGATGGAAGTCACGGTTCACCCCTCCACTTT.

This rearrangement joins TRBV7-3 to TRBJ1-2, with D possibly TRBD1 on 6 matching bases. The germline V gene encodes CDR1 SGHTA and CDR2 FQGTGA. The V end was cut by 0 bases, the J end by 4 bases, with 9 bases between. The CDR3 contains 14 residues. The CDR3 nucleotides read TGTGCCAGCAGCTTAACGGAAGGGGGCTATGGCTACACCTTC. The encoded protein is CASSLTEGGYGYTF. Full variable domain (missing parts from reference TRBV7-3 and TRBJ1-2): GAGVSQTPSNKVTEKGKYVELRCDPISGHTALYWYRQSLGQGPEFLIYFQGTGAADDSGLPNDRFFAVRPEGSVSTLKIQRTERGDSAVYLCASSLTEGGYGYTFGSGTRLTVV.

The chain is built from TRBV11-2 and TRBJ2-7; perhaps TRBD2 as D (7 bases). CDR3 length: 12 amino acids. The V gene lost 8 bases and the J gene lost 3 bases, with 11 bases spanning the gap. The germline V gene has CDR1 SGHAT and CDR2 FQNNGV. CDR3 nucleotides: TGTGCCAGCGGGGGGGCGGGCTACGAGCAGTACTTC. Translation gives CASGGAGYEQYF.

The rearrangement links TRBV7-7 to TRBJ2-5; weak D call: TRBD2 (5 bases). Germline-derived CDR1 and CDR2 are SSHAT and FNYEAQ (reference sequence). The ends were cut back, 1 base at V and 1 base at J, with 10 bases in the middle. This CDR3 has 15 residues. CDR3 in amino acids: CASSLVLGVQETQYF. CDR3 in DNA: TGTGCCAGCAGCTTAGTACTGGGAGTCCAAGAGACCCAGTACTTC.

The rearrangement links TRBV6-4 to TRBJ1-2; 8 bases match TRBD1. The CDR3 is 14 residues long. CDR1 MRHNA and CDR2 SNTAGT come from the germline V gene. V dropped 6 bases and J dropped 3; count of bases not matched to a gene: 6. The CDR3 here is CASSAGGDDYGYTF. In DNA, the CDR3 is TGTGCCAGCAGCGCAGGGGGCGATGACTATGGCTACACCTTC.

The chain combines TRBV7-6 with TRBJ1-4; D unclear. There are 13 residues in the CDR3. Between the trimmed V and J ends, which lost 0 bases and 8 bases, there was a span of 7 bases. Germline lookup yields CDR1 SGHVS and CDR2 FNYEAQ. CDR3 bases: TGTGCCAGCAGCTTAGCTCTGTCCGAAAAACTGTTTTTT. This encodes CASSLALSEKLFF.

This chain connects TRBV6-5 to TRBJ1-1, with D perhaps matching TRBD1 (5 bases). Germline CDR1 MNHEY, CDR2 SVGAGI. Deletions cut 2 bases from V and 4 bases from J, with 11 bases between. This CDR3 is built from 14 residues. CDR3 residues: CASSYGQGSTEAFF. CDR3 DNA: TGTGCCAGCAGTTACGGTCAGGGAAGCACTGAAGCTTTCTTT.

Details on this clone: Other DNA sequences of this sample code for an identical CDR3. The chain has TRBV9 and TRBJ1-2; no clear D gene. Germline CDR1 reads SGDLS; CDR2 reads YYNGEE. CDR3 length: 13 residues. Trimming removed 4 bases at V and 1 base at J, with 8 bases between. CDR3 in DNA: TGTGCCAGCAGCCCAGAGGGTAACTATGGCTACACCTTC. It specifies CASSPEGNYGYTF.

CDR3 DNA sequence: TGTGCCAGCAGTCGGACGAGTAACTATGGCTACACCTTC. Translation: CASSRTSNYGYTF. The rearrangement uses TRBV2 and TRBJ1-2; D gene unclear. V lost 5 bases to trimming and J lost 1 base, with 8 bases between them. The CDR3 is 13 residues long. CDR1 is SNHLY, CDR2 FYNNEI, per germline.

This clone was detected only a few times. The V and J genes are TRBV27 and TRBJ2-1; D gene uncertain. The CDR3 loop spans 14 amino acids. Trimming shortened V by 3 bases and J by 4 bases, and 10 bases separated the two germline ends. The germline CDR1 and CDR2 sequences are MNHEY and SMNVEV (reference sequence). CDR3 DNA sequence: TGTGCCAGCAGTTTGGGCGGACCTTACAATGAGCAGTTCTTC. This translates into CASSLGGPYNEQFF.

V usage is TRBV7-9 and J usage is TRBJ2-7; D may be TRBD1 (6 bases). The germline CDR1 and CDR2 sequences are SEHNR and FQNEAQ (reference sequence). V shed 5 bases and J shed 4 bases, with 21 bases lying between them. The length of the CDR3 is 16 residues. The CDR3 region has the DNA TGTGCCAGCAGCCCCACCCTCGGGGACACGACATACGAGCAGTACTTC. Amino acid sequence: CASSPTLGDTTYEQYF.